This TCR beta chain was sequenced during a study of kidney transplant recipient with SARS-CoV-2 infection. Germline CDR1 and CDR2: LGHNT and FRNRAP. The CDR3 spans 15 residues. V shed 4 bases, J shed 4 bases, and the junction held 3 bases outside the gene matches. In this sample, this clonotype turned up a few times. TCRdb processed the reads anew with MiXCR; each CDR3 protein has one entry. The sample carries under 300,000 distinct CDR3 sequences, less than 35% recorded once. The source is a male patient aged 30 to 40 who had COVID-19 and was a kidney transplant recipient. A share of the T cells may be of graft donor origin. This chain joins TRBV12-5 and TRBJ2-1, with 11 bases that match TRBD2. The specimen comprised a blood sample, sampled at baseline and on day 111 from a kidney transplant recipient. The CDR3: CASGSSGRTYNEQFF. CDR3 coding DNA: TGTGCTAGTGGTTCTAGCGGGAGGACGTACAATGAGCAGTTCTTC.